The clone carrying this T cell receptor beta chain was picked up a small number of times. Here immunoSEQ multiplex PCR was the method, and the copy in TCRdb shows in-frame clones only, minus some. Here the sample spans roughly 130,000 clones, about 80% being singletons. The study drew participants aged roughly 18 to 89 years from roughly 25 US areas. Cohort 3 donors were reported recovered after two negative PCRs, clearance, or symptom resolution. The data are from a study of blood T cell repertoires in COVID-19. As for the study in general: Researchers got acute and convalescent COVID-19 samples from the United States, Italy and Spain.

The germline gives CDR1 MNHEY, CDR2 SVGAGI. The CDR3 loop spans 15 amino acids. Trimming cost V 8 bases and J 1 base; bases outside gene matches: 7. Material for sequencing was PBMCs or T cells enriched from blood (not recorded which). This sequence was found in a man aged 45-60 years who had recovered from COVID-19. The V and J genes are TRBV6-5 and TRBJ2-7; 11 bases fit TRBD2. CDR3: CASRLSGGDSYEQYF. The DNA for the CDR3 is TGTGCCAGCCGACTTAGCGGGGGGGATTCCTACGAGCAGTACTTC.